These T cell receptor beta chains were read from a single sample in a study of T-cell memory formation after mild COVID-19. TCRdb processed the 5' RACE reads anew with MiXCR; each CDR3 protein has one entry. The data hold under 250,000 distinct CDR3 sequences, with over 9% observed a single time. Material: PBMCs or a T cell subset sorted from them (not recorded which). These receptors originate from a young man who had mild COVID-19 (a few samples of this study predate the infection). Cell type and time point are not known. The conserved cysteine and the conserved F or W are not part of the CDR3 here. The D gene is left open where the match is weak.

v_call	d_call	j_call	cdr3_aa
TRBV18	.	TRBJ1-6	ASSPGAAHSPLH
TRBV7-6	.	TRBJ1-2	ASSLGPGDYGYT
TRBV5-1	TRBD1	TRBJ2-7	ASSLVQDRGYEQY
TRBV13	.	TRBJ1-1	ASSQGQGEYTEAF
TRBV10-3	.	TRBJ1-3	AITPRSGNTIY
TRBV7-2	.	TRBJ1-5	ASSVQQGGNQPQH
TRBV5-1	.	TRBJ2-3	ASRSEIIPPHTQY
TRBV19	.	TRBJ2-2	ASSMEKAGTGELF
TRBV4-1	.	TRBJ1-1	ASSQDLRNTEAF
TRBV3-1	.	TRBJ2-2	ASSQGQTLTGELF
TRBV29-1	.	TRBJ2-1	SVEGYLARGSYNEQF
TRBV12-3/TRBV12-4	.	TRBJ1-1	ASTMGGGPAF
TRBV24-1	.	TRBJ2-3	ATALDGSTDTQY
TRBV7-3	.	TRBJ1-1	ASSLSGPNTEAF
TRBV14	TRBD1	TRBJ2-6	ASSLRGRDSGANVLT
TRBV4-1	.	TRBJ1-6	ASSQDLGAGPGSSPLH
TRBV6-2/TRBV6-3	.	TRBJ2-3	ASSRDRLAPQY
TRBV29-1	TRBD1	TRBJ1-3	SATVRTGAGNTIY
TRBV11-1	.	TRBJ2-6	ASSFRGPGANVLT